Presented here are 10 T cell receptor beta chains from one specimen sequenced in a study of T cell repertoires in cytomegalovirus infection. Antigen specificity for these receptors is unknown. TCRdb processed the reads anew with MiXCR; each CDR3 protein has one entry. The sample holds a few hundred thousand distinct CDR3 sequences, 20% to 30% seen once. This sample comprised cultured PBMCs, obtained from culture after CMV antigen stimulation. All receptors come from a human donor in good health (CMV status not recorded). Some clones in this sample may be carry-over from other donors' samples.

This clonotype was found a few times. The chain joins TRBV20-1 to TRBJ1-6, with D possibly being TRBD1 (5 bases). The CDR3 contains 14 residues. Trimming took 2 bases from V and 7 from J, leaving 12 bases between them. Per germline, CDR1 DFQATT and CDR2 SNEGSKA (reference sequence). CDR3 sequence: CSARLDSVNSPLHF. In DNA form, the CDR3 reads TGCAGTGCTAGACTCGACAGCGTCAATTCACCCCTCCACTTT.

This chain links TRBV19 with TRBJ2-5; TRBD2 matches at 13 bases. From germline, CDR1 is LNHDA and CDR2 SQIVND (reference sequence). The CDR3 length is 16 residues. Trimming cost V 7 bases and J 5 bases; bases outside gene matches: 10. The DNA for the CDR3 is TGTGCCAGTAACGACGAAGGGACTAGCGGGATGGAGACCCAGTACTTC. Protein product: CASNDEGTSGMETQYF.

The V call is TRBV25-1, the J call TRBJ2-1; 8 nucleotides match TRBD2. V lost 6 bases, J lost 5 bases, and 6 bases stayed unmatched. The CDR3 loop spans 14 amino acids. Germline V gives CDR1 MGHDK, CDR2 SYGVNS. Written as DNA, the CDR3 is TGTGCCAGCAGATCCAGCGGGGGTGACAATGAGCAGTTCTTC. Its protein product is CASRSSGGDNEQFF.

This clonotype appeared many times. V usage is TRBV7-2 and J usage is TRBJ2-1, with D hard to call. The germline V gene encodes CDR1 SGHTA and CDR2 FQGNSA. The CDR3 is 13 amino acids. The V and J ends lost 1 base and 10 bases respectively, with 11 bases between them. CDR3 loop: CASSLGETREQFF. CDR3 bases: TGTGCCAGCAGCTTAGGAGAGACGAGGGAGCAGTTCTTC.

This clonotype appeared many times. The chain joins TRBV7-2 to TRBJ2-3; D is possibly TRBD2 (5 bases). Germline V gives CDR1 SGHTA, CDR2 FQGNSA. CDR3 length: 14 residues. Between the trimmed V and J ends, which lost 2 bases and 2 bases, there was a span of 8 bases. The CDR3 spells CASSLLGNTDTQYF. CDR3 sequence (DNA): TGTGCCAGCAGCTTACTCGGGAACACAGATACGCAGTATTTT.

The rearrangement uses TRBV29-1 and TRBJ1-2, with 8 bases matching TRBD1. This CDR3 has 15 residues. Looked up from germline, CDR1 is SQVTM and CDR2 is ANQGSEA. Trimming at V came to 8 bases and at J to 0 bases, leaving 11 bases not matched to a gene. CDR3 sequence: CSIIGQGPTNYGYTF. The CDR3 DNA sequence: TGCAGCATAATCGGACAGGGCCCCACTAACTATGGCTACACCTTC.

The sample holds a few counts of this clonotype. The chain employs TRBV11-2 and TRBJ2-5, with TRBD2 identical over 8 bases. The CDR3 runs 16 residues. V was pared by 2 bases and J by 5 bases, with 10 bases of the junction left unmatched. Germline CDR1 is SGHAT and CDR2 is FQNNGV. The CDR3 is CASSLLVSGTSETQYF. CDR3 coding DNA: TGTGCCAGCAGCTTATTGGTTAGCGGGACCTCGGAGACCCAGTACTTC.

There are many counts of this clonotype. The genes are TRBV7-6 and TRBJ1-1; possibly TRBD1 for D (5 bases). There are 18 residues in the CDR3. Trimming took off 2 bases at V and 1 base at J, with 20 bases between the two ends. CDR1 is SGHVS, CDR2 FNYEAQ, per germline. DNA of the CDR3: TGTGCCAGCAGCTTATTTTTAAGGCAGGGTCGGAGGAACACTGAAGCTTTCTTT. Translating it yields CASSLFLRQGRRNTEAFF.

J is TRBJ1-2 and V is TRBV20-1; a weak D match, TRBD1 (6 bases). CDR3 length equals 16 residues. Between the trimmed V and J ends, which lost 5 bases and 2 bases, there was a span of 21 bases. From germline, CDR1 is DFQATT and CDR2 SNEGSKA (reference sequence). The CDR3, as DNA: TGCAGTGCTCGCCGTATACAGGGCCCCTCGAACTATGGCTACACCTTC. Translation: CSARRIQGPSNYGYTF.

The chain recombines TRBV5-1 with TRBJ2-1; possible D gene TRBD1, 5 bases. V was pared by 6 bases and J by 6 bases, with 13 bases between. Germline V gene lookup returns CDR1 SGHRS and CDR2 YFSETQ. The CDR3 is made up of 13 amino acids. The CDR3 nucleotides read TGCGCCAGCACCCGACAGAGCCGCAATGAGCAGTTCTTC. It translates to CASTRQSRNEQFF.